These 20 T cell receptor beta chains came from one sample sequenced in a study of shared clonotypes between healthy human individuals. Data came from immunoSEQ multiplex PCR; TCRdb stores just in-frame clones and leaves some out. Among roughly 300,000 clones listed, about nine tenths were seen once. Sequenced material: memory CD8+ T cells sorted from blood. Subset given: CD45RO+ cells pooled with CCR7-negative TemRA cells. Source of these receptors: a young man in good health.

The CDR3 loop reads CASSVEWAIYNEQFF. The CDR3 DNA reads TGTGCCAGCAGCGTAGAATGGGCCATATATAATGAGCAGTTCTTC. J is TRBJ2-1 and V is TRBV9; D is ambiguous. The V gene lost 0 bases and the J gene lost 7 bases, with 14 bases spanning the gap. Germline V gives CDR1 SGDLS, CDR2 YYNGEE. The CDR3 length is 15 residues.

This chain joins TRBV10-3 and TRBJ2-7, with 10 bases identical to TRBD2. V lost 6 bases and J lost 0; bases outside the gene matches: 5. The CDR3 length is 15 residues. Germline CDR1 reads ENHRY; CDR2 reads SYGVKD. This CDR3 reads CAIREGLADSYEQYF. The CDR3 coding sequence is TGTGCCATCAGGGAAGGACTAGCGGACTCCTACGAGCAGTACTTC.

This chain links TRBV10-3 with TRBJ2-7; TRBD1 aligns across 12 bases. The V gene's germline CDR1 is ENHRY and CDR2 SYGVKD. The CDR3 runs 15 residues. The trim removed 4 bases at V and 5 bases at J, leaving 6 bases unmatched. CDR3 nucleotide sequence: TGTGCCATCAGTGGCGGGACAGGGGGCTCGAACGAGCAGTACTTC. It specifies CAISGGTGGSNEQYF.

The V call is TRBV11-3, the J call TRBJ2-7; no reliable D call. V gave up 11 bases and J gave up 2 bases, with 4 bases separating them. CDR1 and CDR2 (germline): SGHNT, YENEEA. The length of the CDR3 is 9 residues. The CDR3 reads CAGPYEQYF. The DNA of the CDR3 is TGTGCCGGCCCCTACGAGCAGTACTTC.

The rearrangement uses TRBV18 and TRBJ2-7; TRBD1 is a possible D gene (6 bases). Germline assignment: CDR1 KGHSH and CDR2 LQKENI. The CDR3 covers 17 residues. V was pared by 2 bases and J by 3 bases, with 20 bases between. In DNA, the CDR3 is TGTGCCAGCTCACCAATTAAGCAGGGGTTGGCCGACTACGAGCAGTACTTC. This codes for CASSPIKQGLADYEQYF. Combining the CDR3 with reference TRBV18 and TRBJ2-7 gives the whole variable domain NAGVMQNPRHLVRRRGQEARLRCSPMKGHSHVYWYRQLPEEGLKFMVYLQKENIIDESGMPKERFSAEFPKEGPSILRIQQVVRGDSAAYFCASSPIKQGLADYEQYFGPGTRLTVT.

The rearrangement uses TRBV5-1 and TRBJ2-3; D remains ambiguous. The CDR3 runs 14 residues. V was pared by 1 base and J by 3 bases, with 9 bases between. CDR1 SGHRS and CDR2 YFSETQ come from the germline V gene. The CDR3 nucleotides read TGCGCCAGCAGCTTGAAGGTGAGAACAGATACGCAGTATTTT. Translation: CASSLKVRTDTQYF.

The V and J genes are TRBV6-1 and TRBJ2-3; a weak D match, TRBD1 (6 bases). This CDR3 has 19 amino acids. Between the trimmed V and J ends, which lost 0 bases and 0 bases, there was a span of 19 bases. Germline V gives CDR1 MNHNS, CDR2 SASEGT. As DNA, the CDR3 is TGTGCCAGCAGTGAAGCGCTTCCTGGGGCAGGGGACAGCACAGATACGCAGTATTTT. Translating it yields CASSEALPGAGDSTDTQYF.

DNA of the CDR3: TGTGCCATCAAAGGAGAACAGGGGGCGAGGTCAGATACGCAGTATTTT. It encodes CAIKGEQGARSDTQYF. The chain employs TRBV10-3 and TRBJ2-3, with 9 positions matching TRBD1. The J segment lost 4 bases and the V segment lost 7 bases, leaving 12 bases of the junction unmatched. This CDR3 has 16 amino acids. The germline V gene encodes CDR1 ENHRY and CDR2 SYGVKD.

This chain uses TRBV4-3 with TRBJ2-5, with D unresolved. CDR1 and CDR2 (germline): LGHNA, YSLEER. The CDR3 contains 14 residues. Trimming cost V 1 base and J 7 bases, with 13 bases left between them. The CDR3 protein is CASSQARSRGTQYF. In DNA form, the CDR3 reads TGCGCCAGCAGCCAAGCCAGGTCCAGAGGGACCCAGTACTTC.

The chain links TRBV29-1 to TRBJ1-2; 9 nucleotides match TRBD1. Germline CDR1 is SQVTM and CDR2 is ANQGSEA. The CDR3 extends over 15 amino acids. Trimming removed 3 bases from V and 5 bases from J; junction bases left unmatched: 10. CDR3 amino acids: CSVDTRDRDGYGYTF. For the CDR3, the DNA is TGCAGCGTTGATACGAGGGACAGGGATGGGTATGGCTACACCTTC.

About this clone itself: Other nucleotide sequences in the sample specify the same CDR3. The chain couples TRBV27 to TRBJ1-1, with a possible D match to TRBD1 (5 bases). Germline V gene sequence: CDR1 MNHEY, CDR2 SMNVEV (reference sequence). The CDR3 is made up of 13 amino acids. Trimming shortened V by 6 bases and J by 2 bases, and 10 bases separated the two germline ends. DNA of the CDR3: TGTGCCAGCAGCCTGACAGTTAACACTGAAGCTTTCTTT. Amino acid sequence: CASSLTVNTEAFF.

V is TRBV10-1 and J is TRBJ1-1; unclear D gene. Trimming stripped 0 bases from V and 0 bases from J, with 17 bases between. Germline lookup yields CDR1 WNHNN and CDR2 SYGVQD (reference sequence). The CDR3 extends over 18 amino acids. CDR3 sequence (DNA): TGCGCCAGCAGTGAGTCGGCGCGGCAGCTCTTCATGAACACTGAAGCTTTCTTT. Translation gives CASSESARQLFMNTEAFF.

J is TRBJ1-6 and V is TRBV27; the D is unclear. The CDR3 is made up of 14 amino acids. Per germline, CDR1 MNHEY and CDR2 SMNVEV (reference sequence). Trimming took 7 bases from V and 0 from J, leaving 7 bases between them. CDR3 nucleotides: TGTGCCAGCACCATTAACTCCTATAATTCACCCCTCCACTTT. It yields the protein CASTINSYNSPLHF.

This clone appeared once. The J gene is TRBJ2-2, the V gene TRBV7-2, with 10 bases identical to TRBD2. The CDR3 spans 16 residues. Germline assignment: CDR1 SGHTA and CDR2 FQGNSA. V dropped 1 base and J dropped 5; count of bases not matched to a gene: 4. CDR3 loop: CASSLVLAGGTGELFF. The CDR3 DNA sequence: TGTGCCAGCAGCTTAGTTTTAGCGGGAGGAACCGGGGAGCTGTTTTTT.

This chain connects TRBV4-2 to TRBJ1-6, with TRBD1 matching 12 bases. J gave up 9 bases and V 4 bases, and 25 bases lay outside the gene matches. The CDR3 totals 22 residues. Germline CDR1 reads LGHNA; CDR2 reads YNFKEQ. DNA of the CDR3: TGTGCCAGCAGCCCGGGACAGGGGGCCGCGGTCCGCAGGCCCTCATGGATTTCACCCCTCCACTTT. This encodes CASSPGQGAAVRRPSWISPLHF.

The chain has TRBV27 and TRBJ2-7; 7 nucleotides match TRBD1. CDR1 and CDR2 (germline): MNHEY, SMNVEV (reference sequence). CDR3 length equals 14 residues. Unmatched junction bases numbered 4, after V lost 3 bases and J lost 2 bases. The CDR3 DNA follows: TGTGCCAGCAGTTTCCGGGACAGAACCTACGAGCAGTACTTC. It translates to CASSFRDRTYEQYF.

The chain combines TRBV7-8 with TRBJ2-7; 9 bases line up with TRBD1. V lost 1 base to trimming and J lost 4 bases; unmatched junction nucleotides: 8. From germline, CDR1 is SGHVS and CDR2 FQNEAQ. The CDR3 is 16 amino acids. CDR3 loop: CASSLDVQGALYEQYF. CDR3 in DNA: TGTGCCAGCAGCTTAGACGTACAGGGGGCTTTATACGAGCAGTACTTC.

The V call is TRBV7-2, the J call TRBJ2-3; weak D call: TRBD2 (6 bases). There are 16 residues in the CDR3. Per the germline V gene, CDR1 is SGHTA and CDR2 is FQGNSA. V was shortened by 5 bases and J by 3 bases, with 18 bases between the two germline ends. This chain's CDR3 is CASSLPRTTTTDTQYF. CDR3 coding DNA: TGTGCCAGCAGCCTCCCAAGGACTACAACAACAGATACGCAGTATTTT.

In its sample, this clone was seen once. This chain connects TRBV7-2 to TRBJ2-3; unclear D gene. The CDR3 runs 14 residues. CDR1 and CDR2 from the germline V gene are SGHTA and FQGNSA. Between the trimmed V and J ends, which lost 2 bases and 4 bases, there was a span of 10 bases. The CDR3 bases are TGTGCCAGCAGCTTACCCTACTACTCAGATACGCAGTATTTT. The encoded protein is CASSLPYYSDTQYF.

The sample holds one count of this clone. The chain's CDR3 is CASSLRSMNTEAFF. In nucleotides, the CDR3 is TGTGCCAGCAGTTTAAGGAGTATGAACACTGAAGCTTTCTTT. V usage is TRBV28 and J usage is TRBJ1-1; D is unresolved. CDR3 length equals 14 residues. The ends were cut back, 2 bases at V and 0 bases at J, with 7 bases in the middle. CDR1 and CDR2 from the germline V gene are MDHEN and SYDVKM.